The rows below give T cell receptor beta chains drawn from one sample of a study of CXCR3-negative and CXCR3-positive naive CD8 T cells. TCRdb processed the 5' RACE reads again and assigns one entry to each CDR3 protein, with no DNA. The table lists over 150,000 distinct CDR3 sequences. The material sequenced was naive CXCR3+ CD8+ T cells from blood. These receptors all stem from a human donor in good health. Some clones in this sample may be carry-over from other donors' samples. Each CDR3 is given with its conserved first and last residue.

>TRBV12-3/TRBV12-4|TRBJ2-7
CASSLGRGVEQYF
>TRBV28|TRBJ2-2
CASSFWTRDNTGELFF
>TRBV14|TRBJ2-2
CASSHRDYLTGELFF
>TRBV7-9|TRBJ2-2
CASGGLNTGELFF
>TRBV5-4|TRBJ2-1
CASSLRLDFNEQFF
>TRBV29-1|TRBJ2-1
CSVAFLAGNEQFF
>TRBV20-1|TRBJ1-2
CSARDGDRVGYTF
>TRBV28|TRBJ2-1
CASSYQGQSYNEQFF
>TRBV4-3|TRBJ2-2
CASSYSSGEFYGELFF
>TRBV6-2/TRBV6-3|TRBJ2-1
CASSYSSSGAGNEQFF
>TRBV7-6|TRBJ2-1
CASSPLTSAREQFF
>TRBV7-7|TRBJ2-7
CASSSRGGEQYF
>TRBV7-3|TRBJ2-1
CASSLRGGSYNEQFF
>TRBV5-6|TRBJ2-6
CASSYIIAGAISGANVLTF
>TRBV29-1|TRBJ2-1
CSVIQGAADNEQFF
>TRBV10-1|TRBJ2-1
CASSIAGGRNEQFF
>TRBV6-6|TRBJ2-7
CASSFRTSAASYEQYF
>TRBV29-1|TRBJ2-1
CSVPPEVGSYNEQFF
>TRBV4-1|TRBJ1-2
CASRASYGYTF
>TRBV20-1|TRBJ2-7
CSARLRTSYEQYF
>TRBV27|TRBJ2-3
CASSLAGLPAHTHYF
>TRBV28|TRBJ1-6
CASTLSRESYNSPLHF
>TRBV4-3|TRBJ2-2
CASSGGLEVGELFF
>TRBV5-1|TRBJ1-1
CASSDLHRVEAFF
>TRBV5-1|TRBJ2-6
CASRLLAGVSSGANVLTF
>TRBV5-1|TRBJ2-5
CASNYVGGAQETQYF
>TRBV27|TRBJ2-7
CASSRLAAADYEQYF
>TRBV3-1|TRBJ1-5
CASSQVAGHQPQHF
>TRBV6-1|TRBJ2-7
CASRPLAGGGDEQYF
>TRBV7-3|TRBJ2-3
CASSSLGGTDTQYF
>TRBV9|TRBJ2-5
CASSVEPEGETQYF
>TRBV29-1|TRBJ2-1
CSVEERGVYNEQFF
>TRBV7-9|TRBJ2-7
CASSSAVSGGQSYEQYF
>TRBV29-1|TRBJ2-1
CSVHPWAEGRNNEQFF
>TRBV12-3/TRBV12-4|TRBJ2-3
CASPRGDTQYF
>TRBV4-1|TRBJ2-5
CASSQEPGRATPQETQYF
>TRBV7-2|TRBJ2-3
CASSFWASGGLDTQYF
>TRBV24-1|TRBJ2-1
CATSPGLATYNEQFF
>TRBV12-3/TRBV12-4|TRBJ2-7
CASSLRRAVDEQYF
>TRBV28|TRBJ2-2
CASRPPGQGDTGELFF
>TRBV6-5|TRBJ2-1
CASSASGGYNEQFF
>TRBV7-9|TRBJ1-1
CASSLFLSFGQGALNTEAFF
>TRBV7-9|TRBJ1-4
CASMSEGSSHEKLFF
>TRBV5-1|TRBJ2-7
CASSRGWGDDEQYF
>TRBV5-1|TRBJ2-7
CASSLAGTGHYEQYF
>TRBV15|TRBJ1-5
CATSRDLAEEGDQPQHF
>TRBV28|TRBJ1-6
CASSLTWMGSPLHF
>TRBV20-1|TRBJ2-3
CSASVVDTQYF
>TRBV28|TRBJ1-2
CASSSSGTGGAEGYTF
>TRBV27|TRBJ2-3
CASSLVWGPDTQYF
>TRBV29-1|TRBJ1-2
CSVEAMGGLDYGYTF
>TRBV5-1|TRBJ2-1
CASRDSGNEQFF